This T cell receptor beta chain stems from a study of early T cells in non-severe SARS-CoV-2 infection. TCRdb re-derived calls from the 5' RACE reads in MiXCR, one entry per CDR3 protein. The sample has tens of thousands of distinct CDR3 sequences; around 11% are singletons. This clonotype was seen at least ten times. Sequencing used whole blood, obtained at baseline. The receptor was isolated from an adult who was a healthcare worker with PCR-confirmed SARS-CoV-2 infection or an uninfected control (not recorded which).

The CDR3 protein is CASSLYGASPYGYTF. The CDR3 DNA sequence: TGTGCCAGCAGCTTATATGGGGCGAGCCCCTATGGCTACACCTTC. The chain employs TRBV11-2 and TRBJ1-2, with a possible D match to TRBD1 (5 bases). The CDR3 extends over 15 amino acids. From germline, CDR1 is SGHAT and CDR2 FQNNGV. V dropped 2 bases and J dropped 4 bases, with 14 bases sitting between them.